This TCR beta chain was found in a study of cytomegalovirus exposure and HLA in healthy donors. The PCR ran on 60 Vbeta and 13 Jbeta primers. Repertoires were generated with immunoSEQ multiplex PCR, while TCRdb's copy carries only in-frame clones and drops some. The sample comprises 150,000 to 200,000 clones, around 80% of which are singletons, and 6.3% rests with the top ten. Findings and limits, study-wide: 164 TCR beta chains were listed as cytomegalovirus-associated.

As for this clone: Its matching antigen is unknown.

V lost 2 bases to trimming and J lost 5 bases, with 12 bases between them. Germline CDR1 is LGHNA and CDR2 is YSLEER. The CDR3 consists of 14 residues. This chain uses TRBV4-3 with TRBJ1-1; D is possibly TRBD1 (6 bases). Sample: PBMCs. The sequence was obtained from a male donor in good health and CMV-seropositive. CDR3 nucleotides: TGCGCCAGCAGCCAAAGATTGGGGGCGACTGAAGCTTTCTTT. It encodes CASSQRLGATEAFF.